Presented here are 27 T cell receptor beta chains from one specimen sequenced in a study of T cell repertoires in cytomegalovirus infection. Their specific antigens are unknown. One entry per CDR3 protein, called by TCRdb with MiXCR from the reads. Of more than 300,000 distinct CDR3 sequences in the sample, about 32% were seen once. The sample here was cultured PBMCs, taken from culture after CMV antigen stimulation. The receptors derive from a human donor in good health (CMV status not recorded). Some clones in this sample may be carry-over from other donors' samples.

Written as DNA, the CDR3 is TGCAGCGTTGAAAAGCCGCCGGGACCTTCTTACGAGCAGTACTTC. Its translation: CSVEKPPGPSYEQYF. The J gene is TRBJ2-7, the V gene TRBV29-1; the D call may be TRBD1 or TRBD2 (5 bases each). The germline V and J ends were trimmed by 2 bases and 4 bases, with 18 bases remaining between them. Germline CDR1 SQVTM, CDR2 ANQGSEA. This CDR3 region has 15 residues.

This clonotype was found once. V is TRBV28 and J is TRBJ1-6; D remains ambiguous. The V gene's germline CDR1 is MDHEN and CDR2 SYDVKM. Trimming took off 6 bases at V and 1 base at J, with 10 bases between the two ends. The CDR3 contains 15 residues. CDR3 sequence: CASSARGSYNSPLHF. In DNA, the CDR3 is TGTGCCAGCAGCGCCCGTGGATCCTATAATTCACCCCTCCACTTT. Together with reference TRBV28 and TRBJ1-6, the CDR3 gives the full variable domain: DVKVTQSSRYLVKRTGEKVFLECVQDMDHENMFWYRQDPGLGLRLIYFSYDVKMKEKGDIPEGYSVSREKKERFSLILESASTNQTSMYLCASSARGSYNSPLHFGNGTRLTVT.

The chain combines TRBV29-1 with TRBJ2-5; D is unclear. Germline loops: CDR1 SQVTM, CDR2 ANQGSEA. The V and J ends lost 7 bases and 7 bases respectively, with 4 bases between them. The CDR3 runs 8 residues. The CDR3 bases are TGCAGCGACGGGACCCAGTACTTC. Amino acid sequence: CSDGTQYF.

This chain links TRBV18 with TRBJ1-1; possibly TRBD1 for D (5 bases). CDR1 and CDR2 (germline): KGHSH, LQKENI. Trimming pared 5 bases from V and 3 bases from J, leaving 16 bases between. There are 15 residues in the CDR3. The CDR3 coding sequence is TGTGCCAGCTCAAGCAGGGTGGCGAGAGACACTGAAGCTTTCTTT. Translation gives CASSSRVARDTEAFF.

The genes are TRBV7-9 and TRBJ2-3; D might be TRBD2 (6 bases). Trimming cost V 3 bases and J 3 bases, with 16 bases left between them. CDR3 length: 16 amino acids. Germline values: CDR1 SEHNR, CDR2 FQNEAQ (reference sequence). Written as DNA, the CDR3 is TGTGCCAGCAGCTTGGGTAGCGGAGCCCTTACAGATACGCAGTATTTT. This translates into CASSLGSGALTDTQYF.

This clonotype was seen a handful of times. This chain connects TRBV20-1 to TRBJ1-5, with a weak D call TRBD1 (5 bases). The CDR3 consists of 12 residues. Looked up from germline, CDR1 is DFQATT and CDR2 is SNEGSKA (reference sequence). Trimming took 6 bases from V and 4 from J, leaving 10 bases between them. For the CDR3, the DNA is TGCAGTGCAGGGGTTGGGAATCAGCCCCAGCATTTT. Translated, it gives CSAGVGNQPQHF.

The genes are TRBV7-2 and TRBJ1-5; D unclear. With 3 bases removed from V and 8 bases from J, the gap between germline ends came to 8 bases. CDR1 is SGHTA, CDR2 FQGNSA, per germline. This CDR3 region has 12 residues. The CDR3 coding sequence is TGTGCCAGCAGCTTTGCTCCAGAGCCCCAGCATTTT. It encodes CASSFAPEPQHF. The whole variable domain, filled in from reference TRBV7-2 and TRBJ1-5, reads GAGVSQSPSNKVTEKGKDVELRCDPISGHTALYWYRQSLGQGLEFLIYFQGNSAPDKSGLPSDRFSAERTGGSVSTLTIQRTQQEDSAVYLCASSFAPEPQHFGDGTRLSIL.

This clonotype was counted only a few times. This chain uses TRBV5-1 with TRBJ2-7; 7 bases align to TRBD1. Germline trimming cut 6 bases from V and 6 bases from J; bases unmatched to any gene: 9. Germline-derived CDR1 and CDR2 are SGHRS and YFSETQ. This CDR3 comprises 13 residues. Written as DNA, the CDR3 is TGCGCCAGCACCCTCCAGGGGGATCCCGAGCAGTACTTC. Its protein product is CASTLQGDPEQYF.

This sequence joins TRBV7-9 and TRBJ2-3; D is unresolved. CDR1 is SEHNR, CDR2 FQNEAQ, per germline (reference sequence). Trimming removed 4 bases at V and 7 bases at J, with 15 bases between. The CDR3 contains 14 residues. DNA of the CDR3: TGTGCCAGCAGCTCCTGGGATGATACCTATACGCAGTATTTT. Encoded protein: CASSSWDDTYTQYF.

This clonotype was observed a few times. The rearrangement links TRBV7-6 to TRBJ2-3; TRBD2 matches 9 bases. Germline V gene lookup returns CDR1 SGHVS and CDR2 FNYEAQ. V gave up 1 base and J gave up 3 bases; unmatched junction bases: 5. The CDR3 is 16 amino acids. CDR3 sequence reads: CASSLVPSGETDTQYF. The CDR3 nucleotides are TGTGCCAGCAGCTTAGTCCCTAGCGGGGAAACAGATACGCAGTATTTT. The entire variable domain, with the rest obtained from reference TRBV7-6 and TRBJ2-3, is as follows: GAGVSQSPRYKVTKRGQDVALRCDPISGHVSLYWYRQALGQGPEFLTYFNYEAQQDKSGLPNDRFSAERPEGSISTLTIQRTEQRDSAMYRCASSLVPSGETDTQYFGPGTRLTVL.

This chain connects TRBV12-3 or TRBV12-4 to TRBJ2-5; 10 bases are shared with TRBD2. The J segment lost 4 bases and the V segment lost 1 base, leaving 9 bases of the junction unmatched. The CDR3 loop spans 17 amino acids. CDR3 sequence (DNA): TGTGCCAGCAGTTTAGTCTCCGGGACTAGCGATCGAGAGACCCAGTACTTC. As protein: CASSLVSGTSDRETQYF.

The CDR3: CSATASGRAVGTYNEQFF. CDR3 DNA: TGCAGTGCTACCGCTAGCGGGAGGGCCGTGGGAACCTACAATGAGCAGTTCTTC. V usage is TRBV20-1 and J usage is TRBJ2-1; 12 bases are a match to TRBD2. Germline CDR1 DFQATT, CDR2 SNEGSKA (reference sequence). The ends lost 4 bases at V and 2 bases at J; junction bases unmatched: 12. The CDR3 consists of 18 residues.

This clonotype was picked up one time. V is TRBV6-2 or TRBV6-3 and J is TRBJ2-1, with a possible D match to TRBD2 (6 bases). The V and J ends lost 7 bases and 12 bases respectively, with 19 bases between them. This CDR3 spans 13 amino acids. Germline V gene data show CDR1 as MNHEY and CDR2 as SVGEGT. CDR3: CASKPGTPGGQFF. The CDR3 DNA sequence: TGTGCCAGCAAACCCGGGACTCCTGGGGGGCAGTTCTTC.

This clonotype was counted only a few times. The genes are TRBV20-1 and TRBJ1-2; 9 bases are shared with TRBD1. The CDR3 loop spans 14 amino acids. J gave up 2 bases and V 2 bases, and 3 bases lay outside the gene matches. Germline CDR1 DFQATT, CDR2 SNEGSKA (reference sequence). CDR3 in DNA: TGCAGTGCTAGACCGGGACAGGGCAACTATGGCTACACCTTC. This gives the protein CSARPGQGNYGYTF.

This chain connects TRBV20-1 to TRBJ2-7, with D maybe TRBD1 (5 bases). The CDR3 contains 13 residues. Germline CDR1 DFQATT, CDR2 SNEGSKA (reference sequence). The V end was cut by 5 bases, the J end by 2 bases, with 13 bases between. The CDR3 region is CSARQTFAYEQYF. The CDR3 coding sequence is TGCAGTGCTCGACAGACCTTTGCCTACGAGCAGTACTTC.

This clonotype has just a few counts. The rearrangement links TRBV6-5 to TRBJ2-2; TRBD1 or TRBD2 may be the D gene (6 bases each). V lost 4 bases to trimming and J lost 5 bases, with 23 bases between them. The CDR3 length is 18 residues. Germline V lookup: CDR1 MNHEY, CDR2 SVGAGI. Here the CDR3 reads CASSSLGGGRRGTGELFF. CDR3 sequence (DNA): TGTGCCAGCAGTTCCCTGGGGGGCGGACGCCGTGGGACCGGGGAGCTGTTTTTT.

This clonotype has just a few counts. The chain uses TRBV24-1 and TRBJ2-1, with 8 bases lining up with TRBD2. Germline trimming cut 1 base from V and 4 bases from J; bases unmatched to any gene: 5. Germline V CDR1 and CDR2: KGHDR, SFDVKD. The CDR3 has 16 residues. CDR3 bases: TGTGCCACCAGTGATTTTGGGACTAGAACATACAATGAGCAGTTCTTC. It translates to CATSDFGTRTYNEQFF.

This clonotype was seen ten or more times. J is TRBJ1-1 and V is TRBV6-1, with D hard to call. Germline assignment: CDR1 MNHNS and CDR2 SASEGT. Trimming stripped 3 bases from V and 5 bases from J, with 16 bases between. The CDR3 runs 15 residues. Here the CDR3 reads CASSDQARSTTEAFF. The DNA of the CDR3 is TGTGCCAGCAGTGACCAGGCCAGGTCAACAACTGAAGCTTTCTTT.

This clonotype was recorded once. The chain uses TRBV7-6 and TRBJ2-7; tentatively, D is TRBD1 or TRBD2 (5 bases each). The CDR3 extends over 15 amino acids. Germline V gene lookup returns CDR1 SGHVS and CDR2 FNYEAQ. The V and J ends lost 1 base and 0 bases respectively, with 10 bases between them. Written as DNA, the CDR3 is TGTGCCAGCAGCTTAGGAGGGACGAGCTCCTACGAGCAGTACTTC. Residues: CASSLGGTSSYEQYF.

This clonotype was picked up a small number of times. The J gene is TRBJ1-3, the V gene TRBV7-2; tentatively, D is TRBD1 (6 bases). The CDR3 length is 15 residues. Germline V CDR1 and CDR2: SGHTA, FQGNSA. V lost 5 bases and J lost 6, with 17 bases in between. The CDR3 is CASSPPAGHSNTIYF. The DNA of the CDR3 is TGTGCCAGCAGCCCCCCCGCGGGACACTCAAACACCATATATTTT.

The chain recombines TRBV12-3 or TRBV12-4 with TRBJ1-1, with D perhaps matching TRBD1 (5 bases). Trimming left V 3 bases short and J 4 bases short, with 12 bases between. CDR3 size: 14 residues. CDR3 sequence reads: CASSFQVRATEAFF. The DNA of the CDR3 is TGTGCCAGCAGTTTTCAGGTCAGGGCCACTGAAGCTTTCTTT.

This clonotype was detected a few times. The chain couples TRBV27 to TRBJ2-7; D remains ambiguous. Germline V gives CDR1 MNHEY, CDR2 SMNVEV (reference sequence). V dropped 8 bases and J dropped 7 bases, with 24 bases sitting between them. CDR3 size: 15 residues. CDR3 in DNA: TGTGCCAGCCGAGACCCCGTTTCCCGGGCCGGGGAGCAGTACTTC. Translated: CASRDPVSRAGEQYF.

V and J are TRBV12-3 or TRBV12-4 and TRBJ2-7; D is perhaps TRBD1 (5 bases). This CDR3 is 13 amino acids long. Between the trimmed V and J ends, which lost 3 bases and 8 bases, there was a span of 14 bases. The CDR3 DNA reads as TGTGCCAGCAGTTTCGGTGTTTTGGACAAGCAGTACTTC. It translates to CASSFGVLDKQYF.

The table lists this clonotype with a few counts. The rearrangement links TRBV7-9 to TRBJ2-2; possibly TRBD2 for D (6 bases). V gave up 8 bases and J gave up 6 bases, with 19 bases separating them. Germline CDR1 SEHNR, CDR2 FQNEAQ (reference sequence). The CDR3 sequence is 15 residues long. CDR3 region: CASLKLARRAGELFF. The CDR3 bases are TGTGCCAGCTTAAAACTAGCAAGGAGGGCCGGGGAGCTGTTTTTT.

This clonotype was picked up many times. The gene calls are TRBV7-6 and TRBJ2-4; 12 bases match TRBD2. This CDR3 has 21 amino acids. J was trimmed by 0 bases and V by 0 bases; bases with no gene match: 12. CDR1 SGHVS and CDR2 FNYEAQ come from the germline V gene. In nucleotides, the CDR3 is TGTGCCAGCAGCTTAGCTTGGACTAGCGGGATCCCACACGGAGCCAAAAACATTCAGTACTTC. Amino acid sequence: CASSLAWTSGIPHGAKNIQYF.

This clonotype was detected only a few times. This chain joins TRBV7-9 and TRBJ2-1, with D possibly being TRBD1 (5 bases). Trimming left V 5 bases short and J 0 bases short, with 17 bases between. The V gene's germline CDR1 is SEHNR and CDR2 FQNEAQ (reference sequence). The length of the CDR3 is 17 residues. As DNA, the CDR3 is TGTGCCAGCAGCCCAGGGCCCGAGACCCGCTCCTACAATGAGCAGTTCTTC. Translating gives CASSPGPETRSYNEQFF.

The chain has TRBV19 and TRBJ2-1, with 10 bases identical to TRBD2. The CDR3 spans 13 residues. The germline V gene has CDR1 LNHDA and CDR2 SQIVND (reference sequence). V was clipped by 6 bases and J by 9 bases; unmatched bases: 5. CDR3 sequence: CASSRAGGGEQFF. Here the CDR3 DNA reads TGTGCCAGTAGCAGAGCGGGAGGGGGTGAGCAGTTCTTC. Complete variable domain (other parts from reference TRBV19 and TRBJ2-1): DGGITQSPKYLFRKEGQNVTLSCEQNLNHDAMYWYRQDPGQGLRLIYYSQIVNDFQKGDIAEGYSVSREKKESFPLTVTSAQKNPTAFYLCASSRAGGGEQFFGPGTRLTVL.